The entry that follows covers one TCR beta chain sequence. This clone was seen more than once but under ten times. This clone's antigen is unknown. There are no base qualities to consult, and no much larger clone falls within one base. Explained via the paper, the time point label denotes: cells obtained before transplantation from donor or recipient. CD3+CD4+ and CD3+CD8+ populations were FACS-sorted from unstimulated pre-transplant donor and recipient cells taken from spleen or lymph nodes. The CDR3, from cysteine to phenylalanine, totals 13 residues. Of all the DNA, just the CDR3 is kept, 39 bases in frame from base 1. At the junction V is shortened by 6 bases and J by 3 bases, with 12 bases in between. For CDR1 and CDR2, the germline V gene lists ENHRY and SYGVKD. The data belong to a study of graft-versus-host responses after intestinal transplantation (dated by TCRdb to the early 2020s). Broadly, across the study: The transplants that recipients got were multivisceral, liver-intestinal, or isolated intestinal. Graft-versus-host and host-versus-graft alloreactive T cell clones were tracked in the graft, circulation and bone marrow after intestinal transplantation using bulk TCR-beta CDR3 sequencing. Every recipient was given anti-thymocyte globulin induction, then maintenance tacrolimus and steroids for 3 to 4 years. The cohort enrolled 20 to 30 intestinal transplant recipients, one of whom was a retransplant, and a few patients without pretransplant specimens were excluded. Donor T cell macrochimerism was defined as a peak of at least 4% donor T cells among recipient peripheral blood mononuclear cells. To identify alloreactive clones, pre-transplant mixed lymphocyte reaction products were sequenced and then compared with unstimulated pre-transplant donor and recipient T cells. Instead of going to the commercial service, samples from a few later patients were sequenced in-house on an Illumina MiSeq and processed with MiXCR.

Summary of the overall study and its limitations: Conclusions were limited by the relatively low number and heterogeneity of intestinal transplant patients. High GvH to HvG T cell clonal ratios were observed in the allografts of patients with donor T cell macrochimerism. Early after transplant, declines in HvG clones were associated with peak levels of circulating GvH clones. GvH clones turned up in recipient bone marrow, with some appearing earlier in ileal mucosa or blood, a pattern consistent with an intestinal mucosal origin.

The library was generated by the immunoSEQ multiplex PCR assay. In most patients, genomic DNA was isolated using the Qiagen DNeasy Blood and Tissue Kit and sent frozen to Adaptive Biotechnologies for TCR sequencing. For most patients, genomic DNA was subjected to high-throughput TCR-beta CDR3 sequencing by Adaptive Biotechnologies. As for how the authors treated the data: TCR sequencing data were retrieved from Adaptive's ImmunoSEQ software for around 20 patients, whereas a few other patients were processed with MiXCR and VDJtools. To correct CD4 versus CD8 sorting errors, sequences present in both subsets at a frequency ratio below 5:1 were removed. CDR3 nucleotide sequences shared between donor and recipient were removed because their origin could not be assigned. At least 2-fold expansion over unstimulated cells and a minimum CFSE-low frequency of 0.002% (template counts) or 0.001% (read counts) were required for clones to be classified as alloreactive. Clones detected in sequenced pre-transplant spleen, lymph node, or MLR CFSE-low populations of the donor or recipient were defined as mappable. Cumulative frequency of alloreactive clones was calculated as a percentage of all sequences weighted by copy number. This immuneACCESS table, as held by TCRdb, lists in-frame sequences with V and J called but not all clones. Of the missing ones, under half trace to an unresolved V gene in checked studies; the others have no known cause. The V and J calls and clone size are taken from that table; D and trimming were inferred from the DNA. The sample records roughly 110,000 clones, about 87% of which are singletons. The leading ten clones occupy approximately 0.76% of the sample.

The V and J genes are TRBV10-3 and TRBJ2-7; a confident D gene designation cannot be given. Specimen: unstimulated CD4+ T cells sorted from spleen or lymph node cells, collected before transplant. This clonotype was obtained from a human donor who was the organ donor for an intestinal transplant. The nucleotides are TGTGCCATCAGGCCCCAGACGGACTACGAGCAGTACTTC. The translation is CAIRPQTDYEQYF.